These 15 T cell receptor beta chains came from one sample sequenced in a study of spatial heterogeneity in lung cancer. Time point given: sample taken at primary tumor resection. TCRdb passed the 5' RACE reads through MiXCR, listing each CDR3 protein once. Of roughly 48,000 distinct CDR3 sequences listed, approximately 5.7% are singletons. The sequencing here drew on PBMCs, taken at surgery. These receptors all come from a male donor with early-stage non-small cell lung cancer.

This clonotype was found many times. CDR3 loop: CASSSRTGGPQDEQFF. For the CDR3, the DNA is TGTGCCAGCAGCTCCCGAACAGGGGGCCCACAAGATGAGCAGTTCTTC. The chain joins TRBV7-2 to TRBJ2-1; TRBD1 matches at 9 bases. Losses at the gene ends were 4 bases for V and 8 bases for J; bases not matched to a gene: 12. The CDR3 spans 16 residues. Per germline, CDR1 SGHTA and CDR2 FQGNSA.

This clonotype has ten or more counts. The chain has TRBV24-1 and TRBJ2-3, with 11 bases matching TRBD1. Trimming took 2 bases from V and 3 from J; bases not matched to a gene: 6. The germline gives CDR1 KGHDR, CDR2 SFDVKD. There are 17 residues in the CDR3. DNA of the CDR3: TGTGCCACCAGTGATTCTCGGCGGGACAGGGGGACAGATACGCAGTATTTT. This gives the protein CATSDSRRDRGTDTQYF.

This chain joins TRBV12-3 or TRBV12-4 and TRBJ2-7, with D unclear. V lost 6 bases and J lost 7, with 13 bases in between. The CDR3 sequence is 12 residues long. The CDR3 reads CASSPVLREQYF. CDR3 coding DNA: TGTGCCAGCAGCCCCGTTTTACGGGAGCAGTACTTC.

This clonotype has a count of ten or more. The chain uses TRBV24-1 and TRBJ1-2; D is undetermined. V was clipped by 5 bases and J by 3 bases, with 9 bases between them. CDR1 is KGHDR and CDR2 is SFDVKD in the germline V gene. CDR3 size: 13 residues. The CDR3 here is CATSVPRDYGYTF. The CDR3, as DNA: TGTGCCACCAGTGTACCTAGGGACTATGGCTACACCTTC.

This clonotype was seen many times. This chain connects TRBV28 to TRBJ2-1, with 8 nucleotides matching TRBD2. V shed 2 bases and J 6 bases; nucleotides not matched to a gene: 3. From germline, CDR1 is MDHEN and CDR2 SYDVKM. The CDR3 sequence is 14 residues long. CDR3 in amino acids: CASSLPGLANEQFF. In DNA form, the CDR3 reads TGTGCCAGCAGTTTACCTGGACTAGCCAATGAGCAGTTCTTC. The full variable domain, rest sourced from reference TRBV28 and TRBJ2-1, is DVKVTQSSRYLVKRTGEKVFLECVQDMDHENMFWYRQDPGLGLRLIYFSYDVKMKEKGDIPEGYSVSREKKERFSLILESASTNQTSMYLCASSLPGLANEQFFGPGTRLTVL.

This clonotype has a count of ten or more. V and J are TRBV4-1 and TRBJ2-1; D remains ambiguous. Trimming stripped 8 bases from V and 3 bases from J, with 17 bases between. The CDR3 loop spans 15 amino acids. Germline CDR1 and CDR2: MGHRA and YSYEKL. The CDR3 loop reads CASRIAASHYNEQFF. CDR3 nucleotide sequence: TGCGCCAGCCGTATTGCCGCTTCGCACTACAATGAGCAGTTCTTC.

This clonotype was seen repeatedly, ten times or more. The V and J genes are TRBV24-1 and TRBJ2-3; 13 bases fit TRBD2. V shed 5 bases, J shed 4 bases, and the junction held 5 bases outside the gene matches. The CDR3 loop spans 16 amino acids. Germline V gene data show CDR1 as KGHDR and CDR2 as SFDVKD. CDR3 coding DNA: TGTGCCACCAGTGGTGGACTAGCGGGAGCTTCAGATACGCAGTATTTT. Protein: CATSGGLAGASDTQYF.

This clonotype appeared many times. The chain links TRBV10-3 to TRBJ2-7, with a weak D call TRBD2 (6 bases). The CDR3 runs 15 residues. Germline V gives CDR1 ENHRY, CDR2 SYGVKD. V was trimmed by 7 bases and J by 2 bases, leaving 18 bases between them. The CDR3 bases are TGTGCCATCACCCACATCGGGCTAGCGACCTACGAGCAGTACTTC. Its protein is CAITHIGLATYEQYF.

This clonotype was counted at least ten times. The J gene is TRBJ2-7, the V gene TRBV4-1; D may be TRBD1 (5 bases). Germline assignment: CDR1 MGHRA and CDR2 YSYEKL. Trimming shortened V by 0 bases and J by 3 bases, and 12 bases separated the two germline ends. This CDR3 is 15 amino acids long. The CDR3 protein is CASSQDPGYGYEQYF. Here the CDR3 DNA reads TGCGCCAGCAGCCAAGACCCAGGGTATGGCTACGAGCAGTACTTC.

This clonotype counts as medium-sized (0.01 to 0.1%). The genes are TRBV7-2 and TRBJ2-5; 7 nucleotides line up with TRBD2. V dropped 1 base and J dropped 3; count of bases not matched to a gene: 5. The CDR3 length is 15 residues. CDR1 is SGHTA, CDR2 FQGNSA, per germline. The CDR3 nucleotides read TGTGCCAGCAGCTTAGGACTAGCAACTAAAGAGACCCAGTACTTC. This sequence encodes CASSLGLATKETQYF. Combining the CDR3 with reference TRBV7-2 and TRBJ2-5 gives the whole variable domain GAGVSQSPSNKVTEKGKDVELRCDPISGHTALYWYRQSLGQGLEFLIYFQGNSAPDKSGLPSDRFSAERTGGSVSTLTIQRTQQEDSAVYLCASSLGLATKETQYFGPGTRLLVL.

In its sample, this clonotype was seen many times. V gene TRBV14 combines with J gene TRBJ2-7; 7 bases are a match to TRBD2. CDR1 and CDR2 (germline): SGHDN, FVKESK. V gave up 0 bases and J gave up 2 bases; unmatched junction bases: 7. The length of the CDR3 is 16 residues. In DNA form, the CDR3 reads TGTGCCAGCAGCCAAGAATTGGCGGGAGTCCCCTACGAGCAGTACTTC. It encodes CASSQELAGVPYEQYF.

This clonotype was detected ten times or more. The CDR3 DNA reads TGCGCCAGCAGCCAAGGACTAGCGGGAGTCGAGTTCTTC. Residues: CASSQGLAGVEFF. V gene TRBV4-3 combines with J gene TRBJ2-1; 12 positions match TRBD2. Losses at the gene ends were 1 base for V and 14 bases for J; bases not matched to a gene: 3. The CDR3 consists of 13 residues. The germline gives CDR1 LGHNA, CDR2 YSLEER.

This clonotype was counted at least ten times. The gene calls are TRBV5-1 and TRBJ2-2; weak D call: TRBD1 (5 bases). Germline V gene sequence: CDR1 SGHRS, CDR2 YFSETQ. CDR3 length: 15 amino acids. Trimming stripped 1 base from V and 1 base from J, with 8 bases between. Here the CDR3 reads CASSLKQGNTGELFF. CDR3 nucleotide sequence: TGCGCCAGCAGCTTGAAGCAGGGGAACACCGGGGAGCTGTTTTTT. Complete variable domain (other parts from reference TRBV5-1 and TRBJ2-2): KAGVTQTPRYLIKTRGQQVTLSCSPISGHRSVSWYQQTPGQGLQFLFEYFSETQRNKGNFPGRFSGRQFSNSRSEMNVSTLELGDSALYLCASSLKQGNTGELFFGEGSRLTVL.

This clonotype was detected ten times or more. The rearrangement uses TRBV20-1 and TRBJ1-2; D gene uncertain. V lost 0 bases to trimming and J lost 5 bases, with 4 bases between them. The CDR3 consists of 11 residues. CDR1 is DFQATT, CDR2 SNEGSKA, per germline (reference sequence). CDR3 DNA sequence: TGCAGTGCTAGAGAGGGGTATGGCTACACCTTC. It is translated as CSAREGYGYTF.

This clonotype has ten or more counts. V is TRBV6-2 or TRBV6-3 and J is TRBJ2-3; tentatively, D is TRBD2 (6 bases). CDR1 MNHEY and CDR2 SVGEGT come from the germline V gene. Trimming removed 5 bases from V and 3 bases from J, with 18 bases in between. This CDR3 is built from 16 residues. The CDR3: CASSHQDGGWTDTQYF. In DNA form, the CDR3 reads TGTGCCAGCAGTCACCAGGACGGGGGTTGGACAGATACGCAGTATTTT.